This T cell receptor beta chain was sequenced during a study of tumor-infiltrating lymphocytes in primary liver carcinoma. Reverse transcription of approximately 500 ng total RNA with a constant-region primer produced TCR beta cDNA. Employing slightly modified ARM-PCR, three nested multiplex PCR rounds were run, and these gave rise to the TCR beta libraries. From the multiplex PCR reads, TCRdb called clonotypes with MiXCR, one entry per CDR3 protein. The sample yields tens of thousands of distinct CDR3 sequences, roughly 70% seen once. Total RNA and DNA came together from approximately 20-30 mg of bulk tissue without cell sorting. Specimen: liver tumor tissue from sampling region 5. As for subset: tumor region T5, tumor centre. This TCR was recovered from a man aged 35 to 55 with primary liver carcinoma and hepatitis B virus infection.

The CDR3 DNA reads as TGTGCCAACAGATTAGACAGGCCCCCACCTAACGGGGAGCTGTTTTTT. Its translation is CANRLDRPPPNGELFF. The V gene is TRBV11-2, the J gene TRBJ2-2, with D possibly TRBD1 on 6 matching bases. V gave up 10 bases and J gave up 7 bases, with 25 bases separating them. The V gene's germline CDR1 is SGHAT and CDR2 FQNNGV. The CDR3 runs to 16 residues.